A single sample gave rise to the 9 T cell receptor beta chains below, sequenced in a study of T cell responses to AZD1222 COVID-19 vaccine. TCRdb keeps only in-frame clones here, not all; method: immunoSEQ multiplex PCR. The sample lists 70,000 to 75,000 clones, around three quarters occurring once. Sequencing used peripheral blood, obtained 28 days after the second AZD1222 dose. The receptors stem from an adult who received the AZD1222 COVID-19 vaccine.

The CDR3 DNA sequence: TGTGCCAGCAGCCACCGGACTTTGAACACCGGGGAGCTGTTTTTT. Amino acid sequence: CASSHRTLNTGELFF. The chain employs TRBV16 and TRBJ2-2; tentative D call: TRBD2 (5 bases). This CDR3 has 15 residues. Germline-derived CDR1 and CDR2 are KGHSY and FQNENV. V lost 3 bases, J lost 1 base, and 9 bases lay in between.

The chain combines TRBV27 with TRBJ2-7, with D uncertain. V was pared by 6 bases and J by 0 bases, with 9 bases between. Germline values: CDR1 MNHEY, CDR2 SMNVEV (reference sequence). There are 13 residues in the CDR3. CDR3 loop: CASRYSSSYEQYF. The CDR3 nucleotides read TGTGCCAGCAGATACAGTAGCTCCTACGAGCAGTACTTC.

The V and J genes are TRBV2 and TRBJ1-3, with a tentative D call TRBD1 (5 bases). The germline V gene encodes CDR1 SNHLY and CDR2 FYNNEI. This CDR3 region has 15 residues. With 5 bases removed from V and 4 bases from J, the gap between germline ends came to 15 bases. As DNA, the CDR3 is TGTGCCAGCAGTTTCTCGGGGCTGTCCGGAAACACCATATATTTT. It codes for CASSFSGLSGNTIYF.

This sequence joins TRBV30 and TRBJ1-5; the match to TRBD1 covers 10 bases. The CDR3 loop spans 14 amino acids. From germline, CDR1 is GTSNPN and CDR2 SVGIG (reference sequence). V lost 4 bases and J lost 7; bases outside the gene matches: 7. The CDR3 DNA reads TGTGCCTGGACCCCCGGACAGGGGGACCAGCCCCAGCATTTT. Residues: CAWTPGQGDQPQHF.

The chain uses TRBV5-8 and TRBJ1-1; possible D gene TRBD1, 5 bases. Trimming shortened V by 5 bases and J by 2 bases, and 19 bases separated the two germline ends. The CDR3 covers 16 residues. CDR1 is SGHTS and CDR2 is YDEGEE in the germline V gene. DNA for the CDR3: TGTGCCAGCAGAAGAGAGACCGGGACGGCTAACACTGAAGCTTTCTTT. It specifies CASRRETGTANTEAFF. Supplemented by reference TRBV5-8 and TRBJ1-1, the full variable domain reads EAGVTQSPTHLIKTRGQQATLRCSPISGHTSVYWYQQALGLGLQFLLWYDEGEERNRGNFPPRFSGRQFPNYSSELNVNALELEDSALYLCASRRETGTANTEAFFGQGTRLTVV.

This clone was seen more than once but under ten times. CDR3 nucleotide sequence: TGTGCCAGCAGCTTAGCACTAGCGGGGAGCAATGAGCAGTTCTTC. Translating gives CASSLALAGSNEQFF. This sequence joins TRBV7-3 and TRBJ2-1; 10 bases align to TRBD2. Germline V lookup: CDR1 SGHTA, CDR2 FQGTGA. The V gene end was trimmed by 2 bases and the J gene end by 6 bases; junction bases not matched to a gene: 4. This CDR3 contains 15 residues.

The chain has TRBV9 and TRBJ2-3, with D possibly called TRBD1 or TRBD2 (6 bases each). Deletions cut 0 bases from V and 1 base from J, with 12 bases between. Germline CDR1 and CDR2: SGDLS and YYNGEE. The CDR3 spans 16 residues. The CDR3 nucleotides read TGTGCCAGCAGCGTAGAAGGGGGGCGGCGCACAGATACGCAGTATTTT. Protein product: CASSVEGGRRTDTQYF. Full variable domain (missing parts from reference TRBV9 and TRBJ2-3): DSGVTQTPKHLITATGQRVTLRCSPRSGDLSVYWYQQSLDQGLQFLIQYYNGEERAKGNILERFSAQQFPDLHSELNLSSLELGDSALYFCASSVEGGRRTDTQYFGPGTRLTVL.

This chain links TRBV9 with TRBJ2-2, with D possibly TRBD2 on 6 matching bases. CDR1 is SGDLS and CDR2 is YYNGEE in the germline V gene. The CDR3 has 17 amino acids. Trimming removed 1 base from V and 8 bases from J, with 21 bases in between. In DNA form, the CDR3 reads TGTGCCAGCAGCGTAAGCGCGGGGTCAGTAAATATGGGGGAGCTGTTTTTT. Protein sequence: CASSVSAGSVNMGELFF.

The chain recombines TRBV6-5 with TRBJ2-3; 9 bases line up with TRBD1. The length of the CDR3 is 13 residues. Germline V gene sequence: CDR1 MNHEY, CDR2 SVGAGI. V shed 6 bases, J shed 10 bases, and the junction held 8 bases outside the gene matches. The CDR3 reads CASRGGTGTSQYF. CDR3 coding DNA: TGTGCCAGCAGGGGGGGGACAGGGACGTCGCAGTATTTT.